This is a list of T cell receptor beta chains from one sample in a study of spatial heterogeneity in lung cancer. TCRdb recomputed calls from the 5' RACE reads with MiXCR, one row per CDR3 protein. The sample holds 12,000 to 15,000 distinct CDR3 sequences, under 8% seen once. Sequenced material: lung tumor tissue, taken at surgery. Every receptor here comes from a male donor with early-stage non-small cell lung cancer. CDR3s include the opening cysteine and the closing phenylalanine or tryptophan. The D gene is left open where the match is weak. The size entry is marked missing in some rows and otherwise reads once, few, many or a size class.

v_gene: TRBV7-9
abundance: many
d_gene: NA
j_gene: TRBJ2-7
CDR3aa: CASSLAGTRSYEQYF
CDR3nt: TGTGCCAGCAGCTTAGCCGGGACCCGCTCCTACGAGCAGTACTTC

v_gene: TRBV29-1
abundance: medium-sized
d_gene: NA
j_gene: TRBJ2-2
CDR3aa: CSGEDRNTGELFF
CDR3nt: TGCAGCGGGGAGGACAGGAACACCGGGGAGCTGTTTTTT

v_gene: TRBV6-6
abundance: NA
d_gene: TRBD1
j_gene: TRBJ1-1
CDR3aa: CASRAGQGKGGTEAFF
CDR3nt: TGTGCCAGCAGGGCGGGACAGGGGAAAGGTGGCACTGAAGCTTTCTTT

v_gene: TRBV20-1
abundance: few
d_gene: NA
j_gene: TRBJ2-5
CDR3aa: CSAPLSGQETQYF
CDR3nt: TGCAGTGCCCCCCTATCGGGGCAAGAGACCCAGTACTTC

v_gene: TRBV15
abundance: many
d_gene: TRBD1
j_gene: TRBJ2-1
CDR3aa: CATSREGTVYNEQFF
CDR3nt: TGTGCCACCAGCCGAGAGGGGACAGTTTACAATGAGCAGTTCTTC

v_gene: TRBV2
abundance: many
d_gene: TRBD2
j_gene: TRBJ2-7
CDR3aa: CATPGQPGTSSSYEQYF
CDR3nt: TGTGCCACCCCTGGGCAACCAGGGACTAGCAGCTCCTACGAGCAGTACTTC

v_gene: TRBV7-8
abundance: NA
d_gene: TRBD1
j_gene: TRBJ1-1
CDR3aa: CASSLARTGEAFF
CDR3nt: TGTGCCAGCAGCTTAGCGCGGACAGGTGAAGCTTTCTTT

v_gene: TRBV27
abundance: many
d_gene: NA
j_gene: TRBJ1-6
CDR3aa: CASSFRDNSPLHF
CDR3nt: TGTGCCAGCAGTTTCCGGGACAATTCACCCCTCCACTTT

v_gene: TRBV5-4
abundance: few
d_gene: NA
j_gene: TRBJ2-2
CDR3aa: CASSPQGGGTGELFF
CDR3nt: TGTGCCAGCAGCCCCCAAGGGGGGGGGACCGGGGAGCTGTTTTTT

v_gene: TRBV30
abundance: many
d_gene: NA
j_gene: TRBJ1-5
CDR3aa: CAWSREANQPQHF
CDR3nt: TGTGCCTGGAGCAGGGAAGCTAATCAGCCCCAGCATTTT

v_gene: TRBV4-1
abundance: medium-sized
d_gene: TRBD2
j_gene: TRBJ2-7
CDR3aa: CASSPSFGLADPLAYEQYF
CDR3nt: TGCGCCAGCAGCCCTTCTTTTGGACTAGCGGATCCTTTGGCCTACGAGCAGTACTTC

v_gene: TRBV7-9
abundance: medium-sized
d_gene: NA
j_gene: TRBJ1-2
CDR3aa: CASSRDTRYYTF
CDR3nt: TGTGCCAGCAGCCGGGACACCCGCTACTACACCTTC

v_gene: TRBV5-1
abundance: many
d_gene: TRBD1
j_gene: TRBJ1-1
CDR3aa: CASSLRDRNTEAFF
CDR3nt: TGCGCCAGCAGCCTCCGGGACAGAAACACTGAAGCTTTCTTT